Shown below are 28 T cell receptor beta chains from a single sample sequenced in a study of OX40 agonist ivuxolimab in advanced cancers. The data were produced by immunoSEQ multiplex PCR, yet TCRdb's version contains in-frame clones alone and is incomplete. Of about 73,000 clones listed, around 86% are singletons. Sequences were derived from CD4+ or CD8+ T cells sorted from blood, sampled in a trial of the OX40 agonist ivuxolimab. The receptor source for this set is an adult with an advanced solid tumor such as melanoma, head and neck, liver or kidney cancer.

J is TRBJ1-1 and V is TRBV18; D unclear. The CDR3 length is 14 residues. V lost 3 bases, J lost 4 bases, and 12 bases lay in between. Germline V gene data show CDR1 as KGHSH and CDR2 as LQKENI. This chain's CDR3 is CASSPSTLGTEAFF. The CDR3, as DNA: TGTGCCAGCTCACCCTCGACCCTGGGCACTGAAGCTTTCTTT.

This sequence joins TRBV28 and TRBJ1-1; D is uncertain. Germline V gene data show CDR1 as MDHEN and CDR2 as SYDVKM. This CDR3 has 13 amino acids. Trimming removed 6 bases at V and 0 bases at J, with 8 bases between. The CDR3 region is CASRKHLNTEAFF. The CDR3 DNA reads TGTGCCAGCAGGAAGCATCTGAACACTGAAGCTTTCTTT.

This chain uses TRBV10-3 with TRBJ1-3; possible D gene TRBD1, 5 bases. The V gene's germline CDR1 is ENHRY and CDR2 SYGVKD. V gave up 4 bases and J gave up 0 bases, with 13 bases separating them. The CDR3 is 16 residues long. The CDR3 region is CAISGRGGGSGNTIYF. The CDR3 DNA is TGTGCCATCAGTGGACGGGGGGGTGGCTCTGGAAACACCATATATTTT.

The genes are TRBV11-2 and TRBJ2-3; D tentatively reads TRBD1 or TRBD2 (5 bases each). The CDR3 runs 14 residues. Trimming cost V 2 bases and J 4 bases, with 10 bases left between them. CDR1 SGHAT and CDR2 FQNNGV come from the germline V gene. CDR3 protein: CASSLSGGADTQYF. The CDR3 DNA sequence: TGTGCCAGCAGCTTAAGTGGGGGTGCAGATACGCAGTATTTT. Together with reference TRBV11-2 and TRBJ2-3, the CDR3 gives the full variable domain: EAGVAQSPRYKIIEKRQSVAFWCNPISGHATLYWYQQILGQGPKLLIQFQNNGVVDDSQLPKDRFSAERLKGVDSTLKIQPAKLEDSAVYLCASSLSGGADTQYFGPGTRLTVL.

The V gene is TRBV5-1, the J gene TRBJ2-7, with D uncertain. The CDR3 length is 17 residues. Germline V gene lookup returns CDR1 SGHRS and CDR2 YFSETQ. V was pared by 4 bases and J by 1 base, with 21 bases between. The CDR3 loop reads CASSHTPSADLSYEQYF. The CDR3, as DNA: TGCGCCAGCAGCCACACCCCCAGTGCGGACCTTTCCTACGAGCAGTACTTC.

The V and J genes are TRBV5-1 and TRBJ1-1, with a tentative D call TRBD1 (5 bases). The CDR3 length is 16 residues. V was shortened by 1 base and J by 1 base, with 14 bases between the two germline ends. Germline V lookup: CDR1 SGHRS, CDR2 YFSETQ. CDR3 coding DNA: TGCGCCAGCAGCTTGCCTCGGGACTATTCGAACACTGAAGCTTTCTTT. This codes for CASSLPRDYSNTEAFF.

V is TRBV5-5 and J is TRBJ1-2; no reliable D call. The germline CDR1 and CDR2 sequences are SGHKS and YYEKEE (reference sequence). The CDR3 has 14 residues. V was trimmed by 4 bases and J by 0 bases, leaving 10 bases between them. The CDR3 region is CASSTGLANYGYTF. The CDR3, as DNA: TGTGCCAGCAGCACCGGGCTAGCTAACTATGGCTACACCTTC.

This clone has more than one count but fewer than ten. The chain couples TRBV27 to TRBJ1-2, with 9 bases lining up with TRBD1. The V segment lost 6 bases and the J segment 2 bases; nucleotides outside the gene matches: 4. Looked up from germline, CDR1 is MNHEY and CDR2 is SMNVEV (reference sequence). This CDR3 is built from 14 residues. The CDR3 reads CASRDTGGNYGYTF. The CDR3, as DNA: TGTGCCAGCAGGGATACAGGGGGCAACTATGGCTACACCTTC.

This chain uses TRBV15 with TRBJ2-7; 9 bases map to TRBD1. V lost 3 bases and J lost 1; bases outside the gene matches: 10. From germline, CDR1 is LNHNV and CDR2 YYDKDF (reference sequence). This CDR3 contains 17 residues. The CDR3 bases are TGTGCCACCAGCAGCACCCAGTCCGGGACAGGGTCCTACGAGCAGTACTTC. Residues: CATSSTQSGTGSYEQYF.

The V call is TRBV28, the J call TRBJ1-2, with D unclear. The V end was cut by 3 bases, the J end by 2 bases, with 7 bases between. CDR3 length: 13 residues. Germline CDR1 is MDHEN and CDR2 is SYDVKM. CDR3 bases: TGTGCCAGCAGTTTGGACGGGAACTATGGCTACACCTTC. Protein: CASSLDGNYGYTF.

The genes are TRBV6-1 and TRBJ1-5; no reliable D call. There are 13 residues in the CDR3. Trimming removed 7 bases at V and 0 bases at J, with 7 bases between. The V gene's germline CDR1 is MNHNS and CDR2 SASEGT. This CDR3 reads CASKQNSNQPQHF. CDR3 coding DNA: TGTGCCAGCAAACAGAATAGCAATCAGCCCCAGCATTTT.

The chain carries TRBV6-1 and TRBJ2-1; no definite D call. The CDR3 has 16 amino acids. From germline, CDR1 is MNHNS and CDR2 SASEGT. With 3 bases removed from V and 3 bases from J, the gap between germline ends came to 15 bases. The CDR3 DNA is TGTGCCAGCAGTGAGGGAAGGCTCGACGGCTACAATGAGCAGTTCTTC. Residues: CASSEGRLDGYNEQFF.

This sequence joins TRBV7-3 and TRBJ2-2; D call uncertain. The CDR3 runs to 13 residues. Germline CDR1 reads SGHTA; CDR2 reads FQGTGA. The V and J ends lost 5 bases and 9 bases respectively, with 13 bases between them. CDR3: CASSLEVNRELFF. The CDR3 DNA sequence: TGTGCCAGCAGCCTCGAAGTAAATAGGGAGCTGTTTTTT.

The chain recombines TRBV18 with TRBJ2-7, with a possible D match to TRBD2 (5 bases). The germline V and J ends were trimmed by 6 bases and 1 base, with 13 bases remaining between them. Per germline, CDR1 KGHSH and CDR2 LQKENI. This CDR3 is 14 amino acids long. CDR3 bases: TGTGCCAGCTCCGACCAGTCGGGGTCCTACGAGCAGTACTTC. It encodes CASSDQSGSYEQYF.

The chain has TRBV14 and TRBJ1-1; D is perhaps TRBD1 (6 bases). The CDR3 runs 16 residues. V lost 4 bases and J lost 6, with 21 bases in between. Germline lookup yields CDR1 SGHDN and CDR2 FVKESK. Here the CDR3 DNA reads TGTGCCAGCAGCCTTACAGGGTATGGGGCGAGGGCTGAAGCTTTCTTT. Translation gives CASSLTGYGARAEAFF.

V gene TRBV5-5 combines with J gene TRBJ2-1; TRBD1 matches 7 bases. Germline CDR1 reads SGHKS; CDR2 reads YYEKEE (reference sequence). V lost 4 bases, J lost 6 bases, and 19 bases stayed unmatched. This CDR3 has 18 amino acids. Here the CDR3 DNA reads TGTGCCAGCAGCCCCCTGGTGGCAGGGGGATCCCCTCCCAATGAGCAGTTCTTC. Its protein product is CASSPLVAGGSPPNEQFF.

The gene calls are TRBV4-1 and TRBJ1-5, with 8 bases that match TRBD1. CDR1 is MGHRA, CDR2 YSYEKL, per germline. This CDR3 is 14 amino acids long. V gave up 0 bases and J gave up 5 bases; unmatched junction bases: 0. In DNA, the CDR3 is TGCGCCAGCAGCCAAGAACAGGGGGATCAGCCCCAGCATTTT. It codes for CASSQEQGDQPQHF.

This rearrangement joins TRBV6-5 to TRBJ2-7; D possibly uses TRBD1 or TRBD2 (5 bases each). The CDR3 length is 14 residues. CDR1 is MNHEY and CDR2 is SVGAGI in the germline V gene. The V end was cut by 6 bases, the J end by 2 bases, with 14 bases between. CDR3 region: CASRPGRWTYEQYF. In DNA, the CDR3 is TGTGCCAGCAGGCCGGGACGTTGGACCTACGAGCAGTACTTC.

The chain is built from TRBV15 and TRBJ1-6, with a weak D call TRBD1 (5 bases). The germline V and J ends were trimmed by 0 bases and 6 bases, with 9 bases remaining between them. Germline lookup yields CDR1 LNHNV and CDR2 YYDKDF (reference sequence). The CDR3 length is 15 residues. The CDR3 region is CATSREGDGNSPLHF. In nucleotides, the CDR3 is TGTGCCACCAGCAGAGAAGGGGACGGTAATTCACCCCTCCACTTT.

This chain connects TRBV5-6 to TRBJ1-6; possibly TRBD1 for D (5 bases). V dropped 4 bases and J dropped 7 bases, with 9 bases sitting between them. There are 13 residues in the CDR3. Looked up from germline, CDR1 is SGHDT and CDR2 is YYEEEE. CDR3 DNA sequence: TGTGCCAGCAGCACCCAGGGAAATTCACCCCTCCACTTT. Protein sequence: CASSTQGNSPLHF.

CDR3 nucleotides: TGTGCCAGCAGCAAAGCCAGGACTAGCGGGGGGTACAATGAGCAGTTCTTC. Translating gives CASSKARTSGGYNEQFF. V usage is TRBV21-1 and J usage is TRBJ2-1; no DNA check was done on the table's D call, TRBD2. TRBV21-1 is labeled a pseudogene. This CDR3 contains 17 residues.

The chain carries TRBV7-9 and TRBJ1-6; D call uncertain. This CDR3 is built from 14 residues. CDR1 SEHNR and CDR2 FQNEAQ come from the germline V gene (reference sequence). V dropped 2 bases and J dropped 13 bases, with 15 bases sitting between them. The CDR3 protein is CASSLTGPSSPLHF. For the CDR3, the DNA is TGTGCCAGCAGCTTAACCGGCCCGTCGAGTCCCCTCCACTTT.

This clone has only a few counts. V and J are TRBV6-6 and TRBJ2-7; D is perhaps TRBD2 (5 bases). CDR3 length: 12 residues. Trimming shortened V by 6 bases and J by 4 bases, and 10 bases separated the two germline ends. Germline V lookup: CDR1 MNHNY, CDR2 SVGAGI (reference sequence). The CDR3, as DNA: TGTGCCAGCAGCCTCACTAGGTACGAGCAGTACTTC. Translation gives CASSLTRYEQYF.

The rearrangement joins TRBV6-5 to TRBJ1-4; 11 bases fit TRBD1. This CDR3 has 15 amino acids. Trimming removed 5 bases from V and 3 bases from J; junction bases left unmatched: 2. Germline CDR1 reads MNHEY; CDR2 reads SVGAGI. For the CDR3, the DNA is TGTGCCAGCAGTAGGGACAGGGGGGCTAATGAAAAACTGTTTTTT. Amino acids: CASSRDRGANEKLFF.

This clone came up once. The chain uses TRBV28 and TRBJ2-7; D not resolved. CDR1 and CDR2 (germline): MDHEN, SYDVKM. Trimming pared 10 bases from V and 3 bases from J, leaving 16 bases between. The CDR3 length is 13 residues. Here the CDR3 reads CATRAAGFYEQYF. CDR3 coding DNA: TGTGCCACCCGGGCGGCAGGTTTCTACGAGCAGTACTTC.

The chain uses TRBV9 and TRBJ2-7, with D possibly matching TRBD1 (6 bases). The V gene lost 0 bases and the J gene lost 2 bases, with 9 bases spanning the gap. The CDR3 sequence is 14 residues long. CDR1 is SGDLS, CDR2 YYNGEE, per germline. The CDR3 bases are TGTGCCAGCAGCGTAGGGGACACCACCTACGAGCAGTACTTC. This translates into CASSVGDTTYEQYF.

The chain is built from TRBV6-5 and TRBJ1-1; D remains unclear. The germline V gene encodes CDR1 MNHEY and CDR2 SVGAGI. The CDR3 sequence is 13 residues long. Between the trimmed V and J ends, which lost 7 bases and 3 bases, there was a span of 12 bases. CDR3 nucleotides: TGTGCCAGCAAGGGATGGGCGGACACTGAAGCTTTCTTT. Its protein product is CASKGWADTEAFF.

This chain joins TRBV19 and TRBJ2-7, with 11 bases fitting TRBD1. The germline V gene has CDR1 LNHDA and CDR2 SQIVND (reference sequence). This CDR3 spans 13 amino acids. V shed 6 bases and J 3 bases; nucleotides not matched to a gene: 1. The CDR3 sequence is CASRGQGGYEQYF. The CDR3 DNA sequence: TGTGCCAGTAGGGGACAGGGGGGCTACGAGCAGTACTTC.